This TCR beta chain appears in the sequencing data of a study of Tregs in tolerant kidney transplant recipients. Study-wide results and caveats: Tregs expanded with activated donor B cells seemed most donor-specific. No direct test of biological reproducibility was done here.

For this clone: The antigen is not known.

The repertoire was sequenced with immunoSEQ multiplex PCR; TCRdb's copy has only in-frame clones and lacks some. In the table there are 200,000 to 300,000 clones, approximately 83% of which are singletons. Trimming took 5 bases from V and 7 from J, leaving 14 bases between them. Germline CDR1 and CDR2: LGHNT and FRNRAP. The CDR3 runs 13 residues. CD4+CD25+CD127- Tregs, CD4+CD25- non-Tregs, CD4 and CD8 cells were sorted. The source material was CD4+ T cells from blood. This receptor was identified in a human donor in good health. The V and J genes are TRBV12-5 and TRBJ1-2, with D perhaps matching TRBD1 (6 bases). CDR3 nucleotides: TGTGCTAGTGGTCAGGGGAGGGCCGCTGGCTACACCTTC. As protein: CASGQGRAAGYTF.